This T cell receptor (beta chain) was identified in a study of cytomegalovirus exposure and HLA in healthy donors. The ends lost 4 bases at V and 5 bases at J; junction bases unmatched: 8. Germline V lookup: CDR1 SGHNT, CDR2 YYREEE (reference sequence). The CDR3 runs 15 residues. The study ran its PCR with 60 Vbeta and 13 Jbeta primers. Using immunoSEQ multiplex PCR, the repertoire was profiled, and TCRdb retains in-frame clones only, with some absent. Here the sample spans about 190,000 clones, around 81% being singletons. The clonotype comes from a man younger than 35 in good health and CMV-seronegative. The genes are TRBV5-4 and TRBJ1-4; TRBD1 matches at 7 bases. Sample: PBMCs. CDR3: CASSGGQSTNEKLFF. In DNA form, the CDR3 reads TGTGCCAGCAGCGGGGGACAGAGCACAAATGAAAAACTGTTTTTT.